This T cell receptor beta chain was observed in a study of T cell repertoires in cytomegalovirus infection. Looking at the study overall: Recently described HLA-C-restricted plus well-studied HLA-B-restricted CMV epitopes were used. Indications came from public TCR beta signatures; they pointed to CMV infection and to a matching HLA type.

A word on this clonotype: The antigen remains undetermined.

TCRdb passed the reads through MiXCR, listing each CDR3 protein once. The sample comprises some 200,000 distinct CDR3 sequences, about 40% of which are singletons, and 59% rests with the top ten. Study-level findings and limits: Clonotypes of TCR beta that were HLA-C-restricted and CMV-specific dominated the ex vivo response. Public TCR beta family frequency separated CMV-and-HLA carriers, including in an independent cohort.

V lost 5 bases to trimming and J lost 3 bases, with 19 bases between them. The CDR3 loop spans 17 amino acids. The germline V gene has CDR1 SGHAT and CDR2 FQNNGV. The J gene is TRBJ1-4, the V gene TRBV11-2; a weak D match, TRBD1 (5 bases). The source of this sequence is a human donor in good health (CMV status not recorded). Some clones in this sample may be carry-over from other donors' samples. Here the sequenced sample was CD8+ T cells from cultured PBMCs, taken from culture after CMV antigen stimulation. The CDR3 sequence is CASSPEGVVSANEKLFF. The DNA for the CDR3 is TGTGCCAGCAGCCCCGAAGGGGTGGTATCGGCTAATGAAAAACTGTTTTTT. The variable domain in full, with the rest retrieved from reference TRBV11-2 and TRBJ1-4, is EAGVAQSPRYKIIEKRQSVAFWCNPISGHATLYWYQQILGQGPKLLIQFQNNGVVDDSQLPKDRFSAERLKGVDSTLKIQPAKLEDSAVYLCASSPEGVVSANEKLFFGSGTQLSVL.